This TCR beta chain was found in a study of shared clonotypes between healthy human individuals. The wider study: Researchers drew samples from a couple of women and a few men aged 18 to 49.

Study-wide findings and caveats: How much donors shared clonotypes was expected to be affected by sequencing depth.

Investigators spread the genomic DNA of each subset evenly over several immunoSEQ plates. Repertoires were generated with immunoSEQ multiplex PCR, while TCRdb's copy carries only in-frame clones and drops some. The sample has about 1.5 million clones, 95% to 99% seen once. With respect to this clone: Its target is unknown.

Germline CDR1 and CDR2: MNHEY and SVGAGI. Trimming took off 2 bases at V and 0 bases at J, with 8 bases between the two ends. This CDR3 contains 14 residues. V usage is TRBV6-5 and J usage is TRBJ2-7; D perhaps matches TRBD1 (6 bases). What was sequenced was naive CD4+ T cells sorted from blood. The subset denotes: CD45RA+ positively selected. The receptor was isolated from a young man in good health. This chain's CDR3 is CASSYGQSSYEQYF. The CDR3 nucleotides are TGTGCCAGCAGTTACGGACAGAGCTCCTACGAGCAGTACTTC.